This is a list of T cell receptor beta chains from one sample in a study of cytomegalovirus exposure and HLA in healthy donors. Sequenced by immunoSEQ multiplex PCR; TCRdb stores in-frame clones only, minus some. The sample lists 150,000 to 200,000 clones; 70% to 90% were seen once. Specimen: PBMCs. The receptors shown here come from a woman in her forties or fifties in good health and CMV-seronegative. Both conserved end residues are part of each CDR3. D genes are given only for firm matches. The listing skips clone size in some rows; elsewhere it reads once, few, many or a size class.

v_call	j_call	d_call	clone_size	cdr3_nt	cdr3_aa
TRBV27	TRBJ2-5	.	.	TGTGCCAGCAGCCCCCCCGGGGAGACCCAGTACTTC	CASSPPGETQYF
TRBV7-2	TRBJ2-7	.	.	TGTGCCAGCAGCTCCCTCCGAGGGCCCCAACCCTACGAGCAGTACTTC	CASSSLRGPQPYEQYF
TRBV11-2	TRBJ2-3	TRBD1	.	TGTGCCAGCAGCATAATTCCGGGACAGGGCACAGATACGCAGTATTTT	CASSIIPGQGTDTQYF
TRBV6-1	TRBJ1-6	TRBD1	.	TGTGCCAGCAGCTCCGGGACAGGAATTTCACCCCTCCACTTT	CASSSGTGISPLHF
TRBV28	TRBJ2-7	.	.	TGTGCCAGCAGCGGCAGAGGCAGGGTCTCCTACGAGCAGTACTTC	CASSGRGRVSYEQYF
TRBV6-1	TRBJ2-1	TRBD2	.	TGTGCCAGCACCTCTGGGACTAGCGGGAGGGTGGAACAGTTCTTC	CASTSGTSGRVEQFF
TRBV29-1	TRBJ2-7	TRBD2	.	TGCAGCGTTGAAGGGATAGCGGGACGCTTCTACGAGCAGTACTTC	CSVEGIAGRFYEQYF
TRBV7-2	TRBJ2-7	.	once	TGTGCCAGCAAGCAAGGACACAGCTCCTACGAGCAGTACTTC	CASKQGHSSYEQYF
TRBV4-2	TRBJ2-7	.	.	TGTGCCAGCAGCCAAGGGCTAGCGCTCTCCTACGAGCAGTACTTC	CASSQGLALSYEQYF
TRBV28	TRBJ2-7	.	.	TGTGCCAGCAGTTTCCCCGTAGACAAGAGCTCCTACGAGCAGTACTTC	CASSFPVDKSSYEQYF
TRBV19	TRBJ1-5	.	.	TGTGCCAGTAGCAATCTGGGCAGGAGCAATCAGCCCCAGCATTTT	CASSNLGRSNQPQHF
TRBV27	TRBJ2-2	TRBD2	.	TGTGCCAGCGCAAGCCTAGCGGGAGGGAGGACCGGGGAGCTGTTTTTT	CASASLAGGRTGELFF
TRBV6-4	TRBJ2-1	TRBD2	.	TGTGCCAGCAGTGCTCTAGCGGGAGCGGGCAATGAGCAGTTCTTC	CASSALAGAGNEQFF
TRBV5-4	TRBJ1-1	TRBD1	.	TGTGCCAGCAGCCGACCGGGACAGGGGATGAACACTGAAGCTTTCTTT	CASSRPGQGMNTEAFF